This TCR beta chain was sequenced for a study of vaccination and CD4 T cells after COVID-19. Notes on the study in general: Convalescent patients had a median around 87% of reactive clones appearing only post-vaccination.

CDR1 is SGHRS and CDR2 is YFSETQ in the germline V gene. V shed 4 bases and J shed 5 bases, with 15 bases lying between them. CDR3 size: 15 residues. Treatment: roughly ten-day PBMC culture with coronavirus spike peptide pools or control peptides (ViraFEST assay). The ViraFEST method relied on peptide pools to expand antigen-specific T cells, followed by TCR sequencing. Once obtained from cultured CD4+ T cells, the DNA was sequenced using the Oncomine TCR Beta short-read assay. Via MiXCR, TCRdb re-called the PCR reads, giving one row per CDR3 protein. The sample contains 9,500 to 12,000 distinct CDR3 sequences, 35% to 50% of which appear only once. A few counts support this clonotype. Its cognate antigen is unknown.

This TCR was sampled from a human donor who had recovered from COVID-19. The chain has TRBV5-1 and TRBJ2-2; no reliable D call. The sequenced sample was CD4+ T cells from blood, cultured in vitro. CDR3 loop: CASSPQTVMTGELFF. In DNA, the CDR3 is TGCGCCAGCAGCCCTCAAACAGTGATGACCGGGGAGCTGTTTTTT.